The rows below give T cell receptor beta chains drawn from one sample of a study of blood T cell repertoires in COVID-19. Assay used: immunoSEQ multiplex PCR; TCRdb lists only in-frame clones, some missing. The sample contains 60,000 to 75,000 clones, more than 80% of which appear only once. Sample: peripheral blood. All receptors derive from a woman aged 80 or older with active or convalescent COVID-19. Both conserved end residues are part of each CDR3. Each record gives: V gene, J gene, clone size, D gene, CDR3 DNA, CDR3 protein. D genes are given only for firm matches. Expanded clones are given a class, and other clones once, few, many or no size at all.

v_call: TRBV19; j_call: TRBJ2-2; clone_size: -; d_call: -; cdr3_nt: TGTGCCAGTAGTATTCCGACAGGGCGGGGAACCGGGGAGCTGTTTTTT; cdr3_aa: CASSIPTGRGTGELFF
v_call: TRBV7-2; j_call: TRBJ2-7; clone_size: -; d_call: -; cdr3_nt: TGTGCCAGCAGCTTCGCCGGGAACTCCTACGAGCAGTACTTC; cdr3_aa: CASSFAGNSYEQYF
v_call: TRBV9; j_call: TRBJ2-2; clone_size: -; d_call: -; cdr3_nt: TGTGCCAGCAACAGGGAACTTTCGAGCGGGGAGCTGTTTTTT; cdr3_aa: CASNRELSSGELFF
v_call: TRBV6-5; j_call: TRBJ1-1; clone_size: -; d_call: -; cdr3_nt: TGTGCCAGCAGTTACTCGAGGGTAGTAATCACTGAAGCTTTCTTT; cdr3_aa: CASSYSRVVITEAFF
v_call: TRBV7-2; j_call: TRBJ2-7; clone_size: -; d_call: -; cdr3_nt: TGTGCCAGCAGCAAGGGGGACTACTACGAGCAGTACTTC; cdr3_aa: CASSKGDYYEQYF
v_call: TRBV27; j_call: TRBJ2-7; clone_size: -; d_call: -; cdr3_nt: TGTGCCAGCCCGAGGGGGGGCGAGCAGTACTTC; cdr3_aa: CASPRGGEQYF
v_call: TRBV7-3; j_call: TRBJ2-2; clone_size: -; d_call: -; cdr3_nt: TGTGCCAGCAGCTCATACACCGGGGAGCTGTTTTTT; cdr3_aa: CASSSYTGELFF
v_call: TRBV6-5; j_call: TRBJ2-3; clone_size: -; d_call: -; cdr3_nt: TGTGCCAGCAGGGTTACTAGATCCACAGATACGCAGTATTTT; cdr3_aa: CASRVTRSTDTQYF
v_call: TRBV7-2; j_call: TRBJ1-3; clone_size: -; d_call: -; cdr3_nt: TGTGCCAGCAGCCCCGTGTCGGGAGACACCATATATTTT; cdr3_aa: CASSPVSGDTIYF
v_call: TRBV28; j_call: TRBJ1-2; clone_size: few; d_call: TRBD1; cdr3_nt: TGTGCCAGCAGTTCCCTGACAGGGGGGGGTTATGGCTACACCTTC; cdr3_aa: CASSSLTGGGYGYTF
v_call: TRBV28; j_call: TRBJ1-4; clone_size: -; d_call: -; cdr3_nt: TGTGCCAGCAGGAGTAGGGTTTCGGGAGAAAAACTGTTTTTT; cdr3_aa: CASRSRVSGEKLFF
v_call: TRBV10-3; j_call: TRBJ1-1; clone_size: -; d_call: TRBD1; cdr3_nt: TGTGCCATCAGCCTCACCCTCGGGACAGAAGAAGCTTTCTTT; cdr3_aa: CAISLTLGTEEAFF
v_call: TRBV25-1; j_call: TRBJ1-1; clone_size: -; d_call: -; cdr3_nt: TGTGCCAGCAGTGGTTATATGAACACTGAAGCTTTCTTT; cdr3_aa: CASSGYMNTEAFF
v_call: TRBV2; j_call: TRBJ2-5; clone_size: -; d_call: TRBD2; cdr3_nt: TGTGCCAGCAGTGGACTAGCGGGGACCCAGTACTTC; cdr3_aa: CASSGLAGTQYF
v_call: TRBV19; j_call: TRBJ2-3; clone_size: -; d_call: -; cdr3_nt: TGTGCCAGTTCCGCCCTAACTAGCACAGATACGCAGTATTTT; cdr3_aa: CASSALTSTDTQYF
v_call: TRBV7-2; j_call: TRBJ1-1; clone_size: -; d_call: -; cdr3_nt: TGTGCCAGCAGCTTAGTCGCAGGGCTGGGAACAGGCACTGAAGCTTTCTTT; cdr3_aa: CASSLVAGLGTGTEAFF
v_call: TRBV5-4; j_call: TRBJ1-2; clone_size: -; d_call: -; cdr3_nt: TGTGCCAGCAGCTCCGAAGCGGGAGGTCGGGTAGATGGCTACACCTTC; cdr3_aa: CASSSEAGGRVDGYTF
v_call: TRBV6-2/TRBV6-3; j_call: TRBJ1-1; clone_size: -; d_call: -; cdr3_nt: TGTGCCAGCAGTTTCAGGGCTTTCAACACTGAAGCTTTCTTT; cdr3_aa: CASSFRAFNTEAFF